This TCR beta chain is drawn from a study of blood T cell repertoires in COVID-19. At the level of the study: Collection of acute and convalescent COVID-19 samples took place in the United States, Italy and Spain. Sources were T cells, B-cell-depleted T cells, or PBMCs; the material itself was cDNA or gDNA.

The CDR3 is made up of 14 amino acids. Germline assignment: CDR1 LNHDA and CDR2 SQIVND (reference sequence). Trimming removed 4 bases from V and 3 bases from J; junction bases left unmatched: 1. Original analysis: Estimated nucleated cell counts came from reference gene primer amplification. TCRdb keeps only in-frame clones here, not all; method: immunoSEQ multiplex PCR. D and trimming come from the DNA, and the V and J calls and clone size come from that table. This table holds approximately 240,000 clones, 88% found once. The chain employs TRBV19 and TRBJ1-4, with TRBD1 matching over 8 bases. The clonotype was recovered from a woman aged 40 to 50 who had recovered from COVID-19. Sequencing was done on a sample of peripheral blood. CDR3 DNA sequence: TGTGCCAGTAGTAGGACAGGGTCTAATGAAAAACTGTTTTTT. Protein product: CASSRTGSNEKLFF.